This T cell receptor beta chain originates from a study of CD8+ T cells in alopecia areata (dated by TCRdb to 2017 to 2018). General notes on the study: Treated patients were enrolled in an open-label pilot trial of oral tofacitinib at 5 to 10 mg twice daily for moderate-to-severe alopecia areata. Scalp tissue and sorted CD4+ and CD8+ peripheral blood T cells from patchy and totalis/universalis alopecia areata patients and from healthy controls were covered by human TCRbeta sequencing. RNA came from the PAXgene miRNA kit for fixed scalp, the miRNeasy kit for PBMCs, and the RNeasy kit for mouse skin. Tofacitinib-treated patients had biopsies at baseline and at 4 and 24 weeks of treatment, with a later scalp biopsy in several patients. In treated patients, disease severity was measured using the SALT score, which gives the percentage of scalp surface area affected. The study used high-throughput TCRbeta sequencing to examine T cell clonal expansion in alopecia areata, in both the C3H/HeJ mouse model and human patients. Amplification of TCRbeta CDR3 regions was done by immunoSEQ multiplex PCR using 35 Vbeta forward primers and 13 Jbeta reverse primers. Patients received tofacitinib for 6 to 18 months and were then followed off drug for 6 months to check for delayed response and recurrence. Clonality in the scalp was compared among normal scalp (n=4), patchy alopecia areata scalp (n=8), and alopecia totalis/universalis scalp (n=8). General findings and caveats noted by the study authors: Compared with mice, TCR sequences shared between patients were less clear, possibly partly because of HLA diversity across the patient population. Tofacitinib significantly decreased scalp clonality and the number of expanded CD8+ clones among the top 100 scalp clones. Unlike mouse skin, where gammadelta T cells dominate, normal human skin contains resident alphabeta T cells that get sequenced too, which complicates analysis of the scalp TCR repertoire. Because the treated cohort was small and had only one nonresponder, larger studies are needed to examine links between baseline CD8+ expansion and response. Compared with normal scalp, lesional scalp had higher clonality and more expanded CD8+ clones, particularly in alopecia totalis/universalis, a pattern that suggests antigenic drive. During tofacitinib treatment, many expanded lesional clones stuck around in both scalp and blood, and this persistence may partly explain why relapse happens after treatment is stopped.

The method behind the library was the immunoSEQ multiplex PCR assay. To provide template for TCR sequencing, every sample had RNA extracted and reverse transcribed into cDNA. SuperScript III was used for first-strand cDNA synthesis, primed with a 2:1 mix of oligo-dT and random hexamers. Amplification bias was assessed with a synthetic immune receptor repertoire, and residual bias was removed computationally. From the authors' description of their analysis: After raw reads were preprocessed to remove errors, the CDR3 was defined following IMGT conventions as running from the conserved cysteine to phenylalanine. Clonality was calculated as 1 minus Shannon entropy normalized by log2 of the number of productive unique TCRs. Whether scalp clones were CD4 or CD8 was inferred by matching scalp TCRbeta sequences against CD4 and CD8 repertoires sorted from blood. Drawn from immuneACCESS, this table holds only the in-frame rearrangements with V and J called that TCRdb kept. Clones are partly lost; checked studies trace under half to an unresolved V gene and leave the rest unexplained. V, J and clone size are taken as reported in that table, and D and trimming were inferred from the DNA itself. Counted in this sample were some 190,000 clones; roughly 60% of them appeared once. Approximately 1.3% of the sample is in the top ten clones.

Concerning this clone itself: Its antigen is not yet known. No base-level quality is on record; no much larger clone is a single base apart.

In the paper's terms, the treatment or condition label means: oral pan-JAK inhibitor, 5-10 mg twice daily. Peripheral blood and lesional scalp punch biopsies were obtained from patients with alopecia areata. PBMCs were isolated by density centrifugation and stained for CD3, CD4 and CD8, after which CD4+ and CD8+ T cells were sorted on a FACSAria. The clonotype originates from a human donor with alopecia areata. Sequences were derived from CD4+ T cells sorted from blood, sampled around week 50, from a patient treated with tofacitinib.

The DNA sequence is as follows: TGCAGCGTCGCCGCGGGGCGTACCGGGGAGCTGTTTTTT. It is translated as CSVAAGRTGELFF. The V gene is TRBV29-1 and the J gene is TRBJ2-2; a tentative D call is TRBD2 (6 bases match). Looking up the germline V gene yields CDR1 SQVTM and CDR2 ANQGSEA. V is pared back by 6 bases and J by 5 bases, with 13 bases lying between the germline termini. Including cysteine and phenylalanine, the CDR3 has 13 amino acids. Here the CDR3 DNA is all that survives: 39 bases in frame from base 1.